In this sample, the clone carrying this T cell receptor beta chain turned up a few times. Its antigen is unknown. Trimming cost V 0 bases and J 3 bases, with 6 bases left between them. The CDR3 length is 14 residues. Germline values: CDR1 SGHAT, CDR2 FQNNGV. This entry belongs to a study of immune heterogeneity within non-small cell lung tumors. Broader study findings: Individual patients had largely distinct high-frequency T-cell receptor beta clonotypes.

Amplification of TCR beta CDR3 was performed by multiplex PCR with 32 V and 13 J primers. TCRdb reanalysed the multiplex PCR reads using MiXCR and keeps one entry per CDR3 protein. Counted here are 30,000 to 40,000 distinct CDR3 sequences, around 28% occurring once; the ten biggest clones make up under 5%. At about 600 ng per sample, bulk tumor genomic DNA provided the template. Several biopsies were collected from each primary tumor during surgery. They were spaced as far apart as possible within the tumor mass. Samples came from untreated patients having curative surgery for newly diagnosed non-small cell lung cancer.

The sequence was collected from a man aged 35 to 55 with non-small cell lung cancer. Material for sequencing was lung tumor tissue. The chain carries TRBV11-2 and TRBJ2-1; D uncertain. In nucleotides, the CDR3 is TGTGCCAGCAGCTTAGAAGGGCGCTACAATGAGCAGTTCTTC. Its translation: CASSLEGRYNEQFF. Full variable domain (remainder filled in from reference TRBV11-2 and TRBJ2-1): EAGVAQSPRYKIIEKRQSVAFWCNPISGHATLYWYQQILGQGPKLLIQFQNNGVVDDSQLPKDRFSAERLKGVDSTLKIQPAKLEDSAVYLCASSLEGRYNEQFFGPGTRLTVL.